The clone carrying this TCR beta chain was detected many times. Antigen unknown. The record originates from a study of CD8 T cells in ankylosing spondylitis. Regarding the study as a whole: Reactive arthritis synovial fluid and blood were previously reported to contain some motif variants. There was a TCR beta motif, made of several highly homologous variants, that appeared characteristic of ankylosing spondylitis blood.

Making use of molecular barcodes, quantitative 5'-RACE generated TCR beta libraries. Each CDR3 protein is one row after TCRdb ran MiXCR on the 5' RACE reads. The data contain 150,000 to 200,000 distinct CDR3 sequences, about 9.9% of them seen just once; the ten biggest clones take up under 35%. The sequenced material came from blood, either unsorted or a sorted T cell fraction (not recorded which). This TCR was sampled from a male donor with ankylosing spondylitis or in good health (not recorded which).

CDR3 nucleotides: TGTGCCACCAGCAGTTTGTACAGGGACAACGAGCAGTACTTC. Translated, it gives CATSSLYRDNEQYF. The rearrangement links TRBV15 to TRBJ2-7; a weak D match, TRBD1 (6 bases). The germline V and J ends were trimmed by 3 bases and 5 bases, with 14 bases remaining between them. CDR1 and CDR2 from the germline V gene are LNHNV and YYDKDF (reference sequence). The CDR3 length is 14 residues.